The 14 T cell receptor beta chains reported below all come from one sample, sequenced in a study of T cell repertoires in cytomegalovirus infection. TCRdb fed the reads into MiXCR, producing one record per CDR3 protein. The sample comprises tens of thousands of distinct CDR3 sequences, around 3.8% of which are singletons, and roughly 22% rests with the top ten. The sequencing sample was made of PBMCs. These TCRs come from a human donor in good health (CMV status not recorded). Some clones in this sample may be carry-over from other donors' samples.

This clonotype was recorded many times. The rearrangement joins TRBV5-1 to TRBJ2-5; tentatively, D is TRBD2 (6 bases). The germline CDR1 and CDR2 sequences are SGHRS and YFSETQ. V dropped 0 bases and J dropped 5 bases, with 14 bases sitting between them. CDR3 length equals 15 residues. For the CDR3, the DNA is TGCGCCAGCAGCTTGGCGGGGGTGGCCGTGGAGACCCAGTACTTC. This codes for CASSLAGVAVETQYF.

Ten or more counts support this clonotype. The chain has TRBV7-2 and TRBJ1-5; D gene ambiguous. Germline V lookup: CDR1 SGHTA, CDR2 FQGNSA. The CDR3 consists of 14 residues. Trimming pared 3 bases from V and 4 bases from J, leaving 10 bases between. CDR3 nucleotides: TGTGCCAGCAGCTTGAACTGGGTTAATCAGCCCCAGCATTTT. It codes for CASSLNWVNQPQHF.

At least ten counts were recorded for this clonotype. The chain carries TRBV7-2 and TRBJ2-7, with D tentatively TRBD2 (5 bases). Germline CDR1 is SGHTA and CDR2 is FQGNSA. V was clipped by 11 bases and J by 1 base, with 12 bases between them. The CDR3 is 12 residues long. The CDR3 sequence: CASRGRSYEQYF. The DNA for the CDR3 is TGTGCCTCCAGAGGGAGATCCTACGAGCAGTACTTC.

This clonotype has at least ten counts. The V gene is TRBV10-3, the J gene TRBJ2-7; 8 positions agree with TRBD2. This CDR3 is 13 amino acids long. V lost 10 bases, J lost 0 bases, and 5 bases stayed unmatched. CDR1 is ENHRY, CDR2 SYGVKD, per germline. CDR3 region: CATAAGDSYEQYF. CDR3 in DNA: TGTGCCACCGCAGCGGGGGACTCCTACGAGCAGTACTTC.

This clonotype was counted many times. The chain has TRBV7-2 and TRBJ2-5; unclear D gene. This CDR3 is built from 14 residues. The V gene's germline CDR1 is SGHTA and CDR2 FQGNSA. Trimming took off 1 base at V and 11 bases at J, with 17 bases between the two ends. As DNA, the CDR3 is TGTGCCAGCAGCTTAGATCCCCTATCGGCACGGCAGTACTTC. Amino acids: CASSLDPLSARQYF.

This clonotype was seen at least ten times. This chain uses TRBV7-2 with TRBJ2-3, with 7 bases that match TRBD1. Unmatched junction bases numbered 6, after V lost 2 bases and J lost 4 bases. Germline V CDR1 and CDR2: SGHTA, FQGNSA. This CDR3 is built from 15 residues. The CDR3 DNA follows: TGTGCCAGCAGCTTAAGAGAAGGACAGGCAGATACGCAGTATTTT. Translation gives CASSLREGQADTQYF.

This clonotype was recorded at least ten times. The rearrangement links TRBV7-2 to TRBJ2-2; 11 positions agree with TRBD2. The CDR3 is 19 amino acids. V shed 6 bases and J 4 bases; nucleotides not matched to a gene: 16. CDR1 SGHTA and CDR2 FQGNSA come from the germline V gene. CDR3 protein: CASRPTTSGNFWGTGELFF. CDR3 sequence (DNA): TGTGCCAGCAGACCAACGACTAGCGGGAACTTCTGGGGCACCGGGGAGCTGTTTTTT.

This clonotype was counted ten times or more. V usage is TRBV19 and J usage is TRBJ2-2; D gene uncertain. Per the germline V gene, CDR1 is LNHDA and CDR2 is SQIVND (reference sequence). This CDR3 region has 13 residues. Trimming took off 6 bases at V and 2 bases at J, with 7 bases between the two ends. The CDR3 nucleotides read TGTGCCAGTAGGGGGTCCAACACCGGGGAGCTGTTTTTT. Translating gives CASRGSNTGELFF.

This clonotype came up a few times. The chain employs TRBV7-2 and TRBJ1-6; D remains ambiguous. Trimming cost V 2 bases and J 8 bases, with 10 bases left between them. Germline CDR1 is SGHTA and CDR2 is FQGNSA. CDR3 length: 14 residues. CDR3 DNA: TGTGCCAGCAGCTTAAAGGGCTACCATTCACCCCTCCACTTT. Translated, it gives CASSLKGYHSPLHF. Filled out from reference TRBV7-2 and TRBJ1-6, the complete variable domain reads GAGVSQSPSNKVTEKGKDVELRCDPISGHTALYWYRQSLGQGLEFLIYFQGNSAPDKSGLPSDRFSAERTGGSVSTLTIQRTQQEDSAVYLCASSLKGYHSPLHFGNGTRLTVT.

This clonotype was picked up many times. One end of the junction fails to match germline, which may point to a read error. The chain carries TRBV7-3 and TRBJ2-1, with TRBD2 matching over 9 bases. CDR1 and CDR2 (germline): SGHTA, FQGTGA. The CDR3 is made up of 15 amino acids. CDR3 residues: CASSRPGDSGGPSVF. The DNA for the CDR3 is TGTGCCAGCAGCCGCCCCGGGGATAGCGGGGGCCCGTCGGTCTTC.

This clonotype came up many times. CDR3 in amino acids: CASSTVQGGYNEQFF. The CDR3, as DNA: TGTGCCAGCAGCACCGTTCAGGGGGGGTACAATGAGCAGTTCTTC. This chain links TRBV7-2 with TRBJ2-1, with D perhaps TRBD1 or TRBD2 (7 bases each). V dropped 5 bases and J dropped 4 bases, with 15 bases sitting between them. Germline V lookup: CDR1 SGHTA, CDR2 FQGNSA. The CDR3 consists of 15 residues. The variable domain in full, with the rest retrieved from reference TRBV7-2 and TRBJ2-1, is GAGVSQSPSNKVTEKGKDVELRCDPISGHTALYWYRQSLGQGLEFLIYFQGNSAPDKSGLPSDRFSAERTGGSVSTLTIQRTQQEDSAVYLCASSTVQGGYNEQFFGPGTRLTVL.

In its sample, this clonotype was seen many times. The V and J genes are TRBV12-3 or TRBV12-4 and TRBJ2-2; D gene ambiguous. V was clipped by 2 bases and J by 4 bases, with 5 bases between them. The CDR3 has 13 residues. In nucleotides, the CDR3 is TGTGCCAGCAGTTTAAGAGGCACCGGGGAGCTGTTTTTT. As protein: CASSLRGTGELFF.

CDR3 in DNA: TGCAGTGCTAGAGATATAGGAGGGTCCGGAAACACCATATATTTT. It encodes CSARDIGGSGNTIYF. The chain carries TRBV20-1 and TRBJ1-3; D call uncertain. CDR1 and CDR2 from the germline V gene are DFQATT and SNEGSKA (reference sequence). Trimming removed 0 bases at V and 4 bases at J, with 13 bases between. The CDR3 is made up of 15 amino acids.

This clonotype was counted at least ten times. The chain couples TRBV7-2 to TRBJ2-1; 11 positions match TRBD2. After removal of 5 bases from V and 0 bases from J, the junction contained 3 bases not matched to a gene. The CDR3 extends over 16 amino acids. The V gene's germline CDR1 is SGHTA and CDR2 FQGNSA. The CDR3: CASSGLAGRSYNEQFF. DNA for the CDR3: TGTGCCAGCAGCGGACTAGCGGGCCGCTCCTACAATGAGCAGTTCTTC. Full variable domain (outside the CDR3, taken from reference TRBV7-2 and TRBJ2-1): GAGVSQSPSNKVTEKGKDVELRCDPISGHTALYWYRQSLGQGLEFLIYFQGNSAPDKSGLPSDRFSAERTGGSVSTLTIQRTQQEDSAVYLCASSGLAGRSYNEQFFGPGTRLTVL.